A selection of T cell receptor beta chains follows, all from one sample in a study of T cells in tuberculosis. Data came from immunoSEQ multiplex PCR; TCRdb stores just in-frame clones and leaves some out. The sample lists about 43,000 clones, approximately 95% occurring once. Sequences were obtained from PBMCs. All receptors come from a donor between 10 and 35 years old with latent tuberculosis or without tuberculosis infection. The CDR3 runs from the conserved cysteine through the conserved F or W. The D gene is left open where the match is weak. Clone sizes are given selectively: once, few, many, or a class where the clone is expanded.

-	TRBV5-5	TRBJ2-7	TRBD1	TGTGCCAGCAGCAGTAGGACAGGGGCATTGAGGTCCTACGAGCAGTACTTC	CASSSRTGALRSYEQYF
-	TRBV9	TRBJ2-2	-	TGTGCCAGCAGCGCCGGGACATTGGGATCCGGGGAGCTGTTTTTT	CASSAGTLGSGELFF
-	TRBV6-1	TRBJ2-7	-	TGTGCCAGCAGGCTAAACTCCGGGACAACCTACGAGCAGTACTTC	CASRLNSGTTYEQYF
-	TRBV21-1	TRBJ2-1	-	TGTGCCAGCAGCGCTCGTCGTCGGGGTAGGAATGAGCAGTTCTTC	CASSARRRGRNEQFF
-	TRBV4-1	TRBJ2-6	-	TGCGCCAGCAGCCAAGGGGACGGGAGCTCTGGGGCCAACGTCCTGACTTTC	CASSQGDGSSGANVLTF
-	TRBV7-2	TRBJ2-1	-	TGTGCCAGCAGCTTAGTTGGAGGGCACTACAATGAGCAGTTCTTC	CASSLVGGHYNEQFF
-	TRBV19	TRBJ1-6	TRBD1	TGTGCCAGTAGCAGGGACAGATTCAATTCACCCCTCCACTTT	CASSRDRFNSPLHF
-	TRBV18	TRBJ1-1	TRBD1	TGTGCCAGCTCATCCGGACAGGGAAAAACTGAAGCTTTCTTT	CASSSGQGKTEAFF
-	TRBV28	TRBJ1-6	-	TGTGCCAGCAGTTTGCTGGTGACAGTCATAGGCTCCTATAATTCACCCCTCCACTTT	CASSLLVTVIGSYNSPLHF
few	TRBV28	TRBJ1-5	-	TGTGCCAGCAGAATATCGGGGGGGAGACGCAATCAGCCCCAGCATTTT	CASRISGGRRNQPQHF
-	TRBV19	TRBJ1-6	-	TGTGCCAGTAGTATAAGTTCAGGGGAGTTCTCACCCCTCCACTTT	CASSISSGEFSPLHF
-	TRBV18	TRBJ1-2	TRBD1	TGTGCCAGCTCAGCGGACAGGCTTTATGGCTACACCTTC	CASSADRLYGYTF
once	TRBV6-1	TRBJ1-2	-	TGTGCCAGCACTGAAAGAGAGAGGGCGGCTTGGGTTTCTAACTATGGCTACACCTTC	CASTERERAAWVSNYGYTF
-	TRBV7-9	TRBJ2-7	-	TGTGCCAGCAGCTTCAGCTCCTACGAGCAGTACTTC	CASSFSSYEQYF
-	TRBV7-2	TRBJ1-1	-	TGTGCCAGCAGCTTAATGGGCCAGTCCGGCACTGAAGCTTTCTTT	CASSLMGQSGTEAFF
-	TRBV9	TRBJ2-7	TRBD1	TGTGCCAGCAGCGTAGGAGTGACAGGGGCCTACGAGCAGTACTTC	CASSVGVTGAYEQYF
-	TRBV9	TRBJ2-1	TRBD2	TGTGCCAGCAGCGTAGAGACTAGCGGGGGGACCTACAATGAGCAGTTCTTC	CASSVETSGGTYNEQFF
-	TRBV18	TRBJ1-5	TRBD1	TGTGCCAGCTCACTTTACAGGGGGGGTAATAGCAATCAGCCCCAGCATTTT	CASSLYRGGNSNQPQHF
-	TRBV28	TRBJ1-5	-	TGTGCCAGCAGTTTATTCCCAGGGTTAGGGGGGGATAGCAATCAGCCCCAGCATTTT	CASSLFPGLGGDSNQPQHF
-	TRBV5-4	TRBJ2-1	TRBD1	TGTGCCAGCAGCTTGCGGCAGGGGGACAATGAGCAGTTCTTC	CASSLRQGDNEQFF
-	TRBV18	TRBJ2-3	TRBD2	TGTGCCAGCTCACCACCGGGTTTAGCGGGGGGAATCGTCGGTACAGATACGCAGTATTTT	CASSPPGLAGGIVGTDTQYF
-	TRBV5-5	TRBJ1-2	TRBD1	TGTGCCAGCAGCTTACCGGGACAGGGAAACTATGGCTACACCTTC	CASSLPGQGNYGYTF
-	TRBV6-1	TRBJ1-2	TRBD1	TGTGCCAACAGTGAGGGGTTTGGGACAGCTTATGGCTACACCTTC	CANSEGFGTAYGYTF
-	TRBV29-1	TRBJ1-1	-	TGCAGCGTTGATGGGAAAGGGGTTAACTCTGAAGCTTTCTTT	CSVDGKGVNSEAFF
-	TRBV30	TRBJ1-1	-	TGTGCCTGGAATACCCACCGGGGTAGGACTGAAGCTTTCTTT	CAWNTHRGRTEAFF
-	TRBV7-2	TRBJ1-1	-	TGTGCCAGCAGCTTAGCGGGGCAGGTGAACACTGAAGCTTTCTTT	CASSLAGQVNTEAFF
-	TRBV19	TRBJ2-5	-	TGTGCCAGTACCAAGGGGCGGTCCCCGGAGACCCAGTACTTC	CASTKGRSPETQYF
-	TRBV19	TRBJ1-6	TRBD1	TGTGCCAGTAGTATAGGAGGACAGGGTGGTAATTCACCCCTCCACTTT	CASSIGGQGGNSPLHF
-	TRBV28	TRBJ2-2	-	TGTGCCAGCACCCGGGGGTGGACCGGGGAGCTGTTTTTT	CASTRGWTGELFF